The 19 T cell receptor beta chains below all came from one sample that was sequenced in a study of chemoradiotherapy in HPV16-positive cancers. The method was immunoSEQ multiplex PCR; TCRdb's version includes in-frame clones alone and lacks a portion of them. The data contain 4,000 to 6,000 clones, around 79% of them seen just once; the ten biggest clones take up roughly two fifths. Sampling was done from a patient who underwent chemoradiotherapy. Receptor source: a human donor with HPV-associated anogenital cancer.

The rearrangement links TRBV7-9 to TRBJ2-5; tentative D call: TRBD1 (5 bases). This CDR3 has 14 amino acids. The ends were cut back, 4 bases at V and 7 bases at J, with 16 bases in the middle. Germline CDR1 reads SEHNR; CDR2 reads FQNEAQ (reference sequence). CDR3 residues: CASSSQTERGTQYF. DNA for the CDR3: TGTGCCAGCAGCTCCCAGACAGAAAGAGGGACCCAGTACTTC.

CDR3 residues: CACTGLNYNEQFF. CDR3 nucleotides: TGTGCCTGCACAGGTTTGAACTACAATGAGCAGTTCTTC. The chain couples TRBV30 to TRBJ2-1; D might be TRBD1 (5 bases). Germline lookup yields CDR1 GTSNPN and CDR2 SVGIG (reference sequence). V lost 6 bases to trimming and J lost 3 bases, with 12 bases between them. The CDR3 contains 13 residues. Using reference TRBV30 and TRBJ2-1 for the parts outside the CDR3, the full variable domain is SQTIHQWPATLVQPVGSPLSLECTVEGTSNPNLYWYRQAAGRGLQLLFYSVGIGQISSEVPQNLSASRPQDRQFILSSKKLLLSDSGFYLCACTGLNYNEQFFGPGTRLTVL.

CDR3 bases: TGTGCCAGCAGTGAAGGAATGGGACGGGGCGGAGAGACCCAGTACTTC. Its translation: CASSEGMGRGGETQYF. The rearrangement uses TRBV6-1 and TRBJ2-5; D is perhaps TRBD1 or TRBD2 (5 bases each). The germline V gene encodes CDR1 MNHNS and CDR2 SASEGT. The CDR3 consists of 16 residues. V shed 1 base and J shed 4 bases, with 16 bases lying between them.

This rearrangement joins TRBV25-1 to TRBJ2-2; 10 positions agree with TRBD2. CDR3 length equals 15 residues. V was pared by 1 base and J by 6 bases, with 2 bases of the junction left unmatched. Germline-derived CDR1 and CDR2 are MGHDK and SYGVNS. CDR3 region: CASSEWLAGAGELFF. The CDR3 DNA reads TGTGCCAGCAGTGAATGGCTAGCGGGAGCCGGGGAGCTGTTTTTT.

Only a few counts were recorded for this clone. The rearrangement uses TRBV15 and TRBJ2-2; perhaps D is TRBD1 or TRBD2 (5 bases each). Germline V gene data show CDR1 as LNHNV and CDR2 as YYDKDF (reference sequence). The V gene lost 5 bases and the J gene lost 2 bases, with 18 bases spanning the gap. CDR3 length: 17 residues. In DNA form, the CDR3 reads TGTGCCACCAGCGACCTAGAAGAGGGGCGCAACACCGGGGAGCTGTTTTTT. The encoded protein is CATSDLEEGRNTGELFF.

This clone was observed once. The chain recombines TRBV7-3 with TRBJ2-3, with TRBD2 matching over 9 bases. J was trimmed by 2 bases and V by 1 base; bases with no gene match: 10. This CDR3 contains 18 residues. The germline CDR1 and CDR2 sequences are SGHTA and FQGTGA. Written as DNA, the CDR3 is TGTGCCAGCAGCTTAATGTCTGGGGCTAGCGGGAACACAGATACGCAGTATTTT. This gives the protein CASSLMSGASGNTDTQYF. The full variable domain, its missing parts supplied by reference TRBV7-3 and TRBJ2-3, is GAGVSQTPSNKVTEKGKYVELRCDPISGHTALYWYRQSLGQGPEFLIYFQGTGAADDSGLPNDRFFAVRPEGSVSTLKIQRTERGDSAVYLCASSLMSGASGNTDTQYFGPGTRLTVL.

This sequence joins TRBV30 and TRBJ2-1, with 7 bases fitting TRBD1. Germline-derived CDR1 and CDR2 are GTSNPN and SVGIG (reference sequence). This CDR3 contains 16 residues. The V gene end was trimmed by 0 bases and the J gene end by 7 bases; junction bases not matched to a gene: 12. CDR3 in amino acids: CAWSVETGYYQNEQFF. The CDR3 DNA follows: TGTGCCTGGAGTGTAGAGACAGGGTATTATCAGAATGAGCAGTTCTTC.

The rearrangement links TRBV6-1 to TRBJ2-7; perhaps TRBD1 as D (5 bases). Germline lookup yields CDR1 MNHNS and CDR2 SASEGT. The V gene lost 6 bases and the J gene lost 5 bases, with 17 bases spanning the gap. CDR3 size: 14 residues. In DNA form, the CDR3 reads TGTGCCAGCAGGAATCAGGGTCGGGCAAACGAGCAGTACTTC. It is translated as CASRNQGRANEQYF.

Comment on this clone: An end of the junction does not agree with germline; a read error may underlie this. The rearrangement links TRBV6-1 to TRBJ1-2; 9 bases align to TRBD1. There are 16 residues in the CDR3. Germline V gene lookup returns CDR1 MNHNS and CDR2 SASEGT. Here the CDR3 reads CASSQVTGTGFYGHTF. The CDR3 DNA follows: TGTGCCAGCAGTCAAGTGACCGGGACAGGGTTCTATGGCCACACCTTC.

This chain links TRBV5-1 with TRBJ2-7; TRBD1 might be the D (6 bases). The CDR3 spans 14 residues. CDR1 and CDR2 from the germline V gene are SGHRS and YFSETQ. V lost 0 bases and J 6 bases, leaving 13 bases between the germline ends. For the CDR3, the DNA is TGCGCCAGCAGCTTGGGTACACCAGGGGTCGAGCAGTACTTC. Encoded protein: CASSLGTPGVEQYF.

The genes are TRBV30 and TRBJ2-1, with D tentatively TRBD1 (5 bases). The CDR3 is made up of 12 amino acids. Germline assignment: CDR1 GTSNPN and CDR2 SVGIG (reference sequence). V was clipped by 4 bases and J by 9 bases, with 13 bases between them. The CDR3 DNA is TGTGCCTGGACATTGGATAGGGGTGAGCAGTTCTTC. It yields the protein CAWTLDRGEQFF.

This chain uses TRBV9 with TRBJ2-1, with 14 positions matching TRBD2. Unmatched junction bases numbered 9, after V lost 4 bases and J lost 9 bases. Germline CDR1 reads SGDLS; CDR2 reads YYNGEE. This CDR3 has 16 residues. The CDR3 DNA is TGTGCCAGCAGCCCCCAGGGACTAGCGGGAGTAGCTGAGCAGTTCTTC. Its translation: CASSPQGLAGVAEQFF.

This rearrangement joins TRBV10-3 to TRBJ2-5; D is perhaps TRBD1 (5 bases). The CDR3 is 15 residues long. V was trimmed by 2 bases and J by 5 bases, leaving 15 bases between them. CDR1 is ENHRY, CDR2 SYGVKD, per germline. The DNA of the CDR3 is TGTGCCATCAGTGAGCCTGGCAGGGCAGGGGAGACCCAGTACTTC. As protein: CAISEPGRAGETQYF.

The chain is built from TRBV11-2 and TRBJ1-2; possibly TRBD1 for D (6 bases). Trimming removed 3 bases from V and 3 bases from J, with 14 bases in between. The CDR3 loop spans 15 amino acids. The germline V gene encodes CDR1 SGHAT and CDR2 FQNNGV. The CDR3 bases are TGTGCCAGCAGCTTCGTAAAGGGGGGGGACTATGGCTACACCTTC. This sequence encodes CASSFVKGGDYGYTF.

J is TRBJ2-6 and V is TRBV9; possibly TRBD2 for D (5 bases). Trimming removed 4 bases from V and 2 bases from J, with 22 bases in between. The CDR3 sequence is 19 residues long. Germline CDR1 SGDLS, CDR2 YYNGEE. CDR3 coding DNA: TGTGCCAGCAGCCCTCAGATCGTAACGGAGGCGGCTGGGGCCAACGTCCTGACTTTC. Protein product: CASSPQIVTEAAGANVLTF.

The chain recombines TRBV30 with TRBJ1-2; TRBD1 agrees at 11 bases. Trimming removed 3 bases from V and 8 bases from J; junction bases left unmatched: 8. This CDR3 comprises 14 residues. Germline CDR1 is GTSNPN and CDR2 is SVGIG (reference sequence). DNA of the CDR3: TGTGCCTGGAGATCGAGGACAGGGGGCGACGGCTACACCTTC. This sequence encodes CAWRSRTGGDGYTF.

This chain uses TRBV5-1 with TRBJ1-4, with D possibly TRBD1 on 5 matching bases. The germline gives CDR1 SGHRS, CDR2 YFSETQ. CDR3 length: 14 amino acids. Deletions cut 4 bases from V and 8 bases from J, with 15 bases between. The CDR3 reads CASSPDNGGEKLFF. Here the CDR3 DNA reads TGCGCCAGCAGCCCGGACAACGGAGGGGAAAAACTGTTTTTT.

The chain employs TRBV5-1 and TRBJ2-3; 16 bases are a match to TRBD2. CDR1 SGHRS and CDR2 YFSETQ come from the germline V gene. V was clipped by 4 bases and J by 1 base; unmatched bases: 6. The CDR3 runs to 18 residues. In DNA form, the CDR3 reads TGCGCCAGCAGCCCCGGGACTAGCGGGAGGGCTGGCACAGATACGCAGTATTTT. Encoded protein: CASSPGTSGRAGTDTQYF.

The chain has TRBV7-2 and TRBJ2-5; 9 bases fit TRBD2. The ends lost 2 bases at V and 2 bases at J; junction bases unmatched: 0. This CDR3 spans 14 amino acids. Germline lookup yields CDR1 SGHTA and CDR2 FQGNSA. The CDR3: CASSLLAGQETQYF. CDR3 sequence (DNA): TGTGCCAGCAGCTTACTAGCGGGGCAAGAGACCCAGTACTTC.